These 14 T cell receptor beta chains share one sample of origin, sequenced in a study of CD8+ T cells in alopecia areata. Reverse transcription of extracted RNA yielded cDNA, which provided the sequencing template. Clones were sequenced by immunoSEQ multiplex PCR, and TCRdb holds only the in-frame ones, with some missing. The data hold over 200,000 clones, with 57% observed a single time. The sample in question was CD4+ T cells sorted from blood, obtained at week 0. The receptor set was obtained from a human donor with alopecia areata.

The CDR3 spells CAWSVLGSTDTQYF. In DNA, the CDR3 is TGTGCCTGGAGTGTACTCGGATCTACAGATACGCAGTATTTT. The gene calls are TRBV30 and TRBJ2-3; no clear D gene. V shed 0 bases and J shed 3 bases, with 10 bases lying between them. Germline loops: CDR1 GTSNPN, CDR2 SVGIG (reference sequence). The CDR3 has 14 amino acids.

This clone was seen only once. In DNA, the CDR3 is TGTGCCAGCAGCTCCGGAACCGGGGGAACAGCAGGCACTGAAGCTTTCTTT. Translation gives CASSSGTGGTAGTEAFF. This chain connects TRBV7-3 to TRBJ1-1; TRBD1 might be the D (5 bases). Germline-derived CDR1 and CDR2 are SGHTA and FQGTGA. V shed 4 bases and J shed 4 bases, with 22 bases lying between them. The CDR3 is 17 amino acids.

V usage is TRBV7-9 and J usage is TRBJ2-4; TRBD2 might be the D (5 bases). V lost 2 bases to trimming and J lost 5 bases, with 10 bases between them. Germline V gene data show CDR1 as SEHNR and CDR2 as FQNEAQ (reference sequence). The CDR3 runs 14 residues. In DNA, the CDR3 is TGTGCCAGCAGCTTAAGGTCCGGGGAAAACATTCAGTACTTC. This encodes CASSLRSGENIQYF.

The CDR3 DNA reads TGCGCCAGCAGCCACGTGGGAGCTGGAAACACCATATATTTT. This sequence encodes CASSHVGAGNTIYF. V usage is TRBV4-1 and J usage is TRBJ1-3; no clear D. The CDR3 is 14 amino acids. Trimming left V 3 bases short and J 2 bases short, with 8 bases between. Germline lookup yields CDR1 MGHRA and CDR2 YSYEKL.

This clone came up a few times. CDR3 nucleotides: TGTGCCAGCAGTTGGGACAGCGTTAAAGAACTGTTTTTT. Translated, it gives CASSWDSVKELFF. The chain joins TRBV6-1 to TRBJ1-4; TRBD1 matches at 7 bases. The germline V gene encodes CDR1 MNHNS and CDR2 SASEGT. The V segment lost 5 bases and the J segment 12 bases; nucleotides outside the gene matches: 9. The CDR3 is 13 residues long.

V gene TRBV5-1 combines with J gene TRBJ2-7; 7 bases fit TRBD1. The CDR3 is made up of 14 amino acids. CDR1 SGHRS and CDR2 YFSETQ come from the germline V gene. V shed 0 bases, J shed 2 bases, and the junction held 2 bases outside the gene matches. CDR3 sequence reads: CASSLEGAPYEQYF. The CDR3 nucleotides are TGCGCCAGCAGCTTGGAGGGGGCGCCCTACGAGCAGTACTTC.

The chain is built from TRBV7-6 and TRBJ2-3, with 12 bases fitting TRBD2. CDR1 and CDR2 from the germline V gene are SGHVS and FNYEAQ. The junction had 5 bases not matched to a gene; V was cut back by 5 bases and J by 5 bases. The CDR3 is 15 amino acids. CDR3: CASSPRGLAGDTQYF. The CDR3 DNA reads TGTGCCAGCAGCCCTAGGGGACTAGCGGGAGATACGCAGTATTTT.

V usage is TRBV5-1 and J usage is TRBJ1-5; D uncertain. CDR1 SGHRS and CDR2 YFSETQ come from the germline V gene. V lost 0 bases and J 4 bases, leaving 8 bases between the germline ends. The CDR3 has 14 residues. The CDR3 DNA follows: TGCGCCAGCAGCTTGGACGCTAGTAATCAGCCCCAGCATTTT. Translation: CASSLDASNQPQHF.

This clone was picked up a small number of times. This sequence joins TRBV27 and TRBJ1-1, with TRBD1 as a possible D gene (5 bases). Trimming cost V 6 bases and J 1 base, with 15 bases left between them. CDR3 length equals 15 residues. The germline V gene encodes CDR1 MNHEY and CDR2 SMNVEV (reference sequence). CDR3 DNA sequence: TGTGCCAGCAGACCCCACGACAGCTGGAACACTGAAGCTTTCTTT. This codes for CASRPHDSWNTEAFF.

This clone was seen once. The CDR3 bases are TGCGCCAGCAGCCAAGATATCTCAGGGAGTAACTATGGCTACACCTTC. Encoded protein: CASSQDISGSNYGYTF. The genes are TRBV4-1 and TRBJ1-2; D is perhaps TRBD1 (5 bases). In germline, CDR1 is MGHRA, CDR2 YSYEKL. The V gene lost 0 bases and the J gene lost 1 base, with 12 bases spanning the gap. The CDR3 extends over 16 amino acids.

This sequence joins TRBV14 and TRBJ2-1, with 7 bases fitting TRBD1. J lost 0 bases, V lost 0 bases, and 5 bases had no gene match. The CDR3 runs 17 residues. Germline CDR1 and CDR2: SGHDN and FVKESK. The CDR3 protein is CASSQDATGSSYNEQFF. DNA of the CDR3: TGTGCCAGCAGCCAAGACGCGACAGGGAGCTCCTACAATGAGCAGTTCTTC.

J is TRBJ1-1 and V is TRBV7-3; the D is unclear. The germline V gene has CDR1 SGHTA and CDR2 FQGTGA. The germline V and J ends were trimmed by 0 bases and 1 base, with 9 bases remaining between them. The CDR3 consists of 15 residues. As DNA, the CDR3 is TGTGCCAGCAGCTTAACACCAGGAGGGAACACTGAAGCTTTCTTT. Translated: CASSLTPGGNTEAFF.

This clone came up a few times. This chain connects TRBV30 to TRBJ2-6; 9 bases align to TRBD1. With 4 bases clipped from V and 1 base from J, the junction kept 5 bases outside the gene matches. CDR1 is GTSNPN and CDR2 is SVGIG in the germline V gene (reference sequence). The CDR3 spans 16 residues. As DNA, the CDR3 is TGTGCCTGGACAACAGGGGGCGCATCTGGGGCCAACGTCCTGACTTTC. This sequence encodes CAWTTGGASGANVLTF.

A note on this clone: Mismatch with germline at one junction end may stem from a read error. The chain couples TRBV2 to TRBJ2-1; unclear D gene. Germline V gives CDR1 SNHLY, CDR2 FYNNEI. The CDR3 has 13 residues. DNA for the CDR3: TGTGCCAGCCGTGACCTGGCCGGTGGTGAGCAGTTCTTC. Translation gives CASRDLAGGEQFF.